This T cell receptor (beta chain) was recovered during a study of T-cell reconstitution after alpha-beta-depleted transplantation in children. Whole-study findings and limits: T-cell numbers and diversity one year post-transplant derived largely from freshly generated T cells.

As for this clonotype: As yet, its antigen is unknown.

For TCRbeta, the library was prepared with unique molecular identifiers. In TCRdb, the PCR reads were re-called with MiXCR into one record per CDR3 protein. The sample carries 75,000 to 80,000 distinct CDR3 sequences, around a sixth recorded once. Germline V CDR1 and CDR2: SGHVS, FQNEAQ. V was pared by 1 base and J by 4 bases, with 8 bases of the junction left unmatched. This CDR3 region has 16 residues. The J gene is TRBJ2-7, the V gene TRBV7-8, with 9 bases identical to TRBD2. The source was PBMCs, mostly from graft donor cells, collected 360 days after TCRalphabeta/CD19-depleted stem cell transplant. The receptor's source is a male patient under 10 years old who had a stem cell transplant for acute lymphoblastic leukemia, so the T cells may come from the graft donor. In nucleotides, the CDR3 is TGTGCCAGCAGCTTAGTTGTAGCGGGAGCGAGGTACGAGCAGTACTTC. Protein product: CASSLVVAGARYEQYF.